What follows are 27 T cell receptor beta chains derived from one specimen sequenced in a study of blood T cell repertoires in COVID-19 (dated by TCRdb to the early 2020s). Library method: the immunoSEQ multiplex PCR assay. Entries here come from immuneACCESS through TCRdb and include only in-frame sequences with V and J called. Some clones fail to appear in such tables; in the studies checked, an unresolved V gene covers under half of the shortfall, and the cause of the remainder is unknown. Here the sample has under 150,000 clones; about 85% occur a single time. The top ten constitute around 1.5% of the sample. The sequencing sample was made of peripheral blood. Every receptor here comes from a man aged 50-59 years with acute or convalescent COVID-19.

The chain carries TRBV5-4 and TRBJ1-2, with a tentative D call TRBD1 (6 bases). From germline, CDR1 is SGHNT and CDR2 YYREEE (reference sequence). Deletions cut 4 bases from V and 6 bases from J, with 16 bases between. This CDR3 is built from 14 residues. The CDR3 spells CASSLDLRGNGYTF. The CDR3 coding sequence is TGTGCCAGCAGCCTCGACCTCAGGGGTAATGGCTACACCTTC.

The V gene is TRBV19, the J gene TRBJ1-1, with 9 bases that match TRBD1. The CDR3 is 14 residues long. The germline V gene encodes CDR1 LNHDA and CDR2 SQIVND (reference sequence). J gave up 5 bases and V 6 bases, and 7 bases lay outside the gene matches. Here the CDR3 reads CASRLQGAGTEAFF. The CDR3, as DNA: TGTGCCAGTAGACTACAGGGGGCCGGGACTGAAGCTTTCTTT.

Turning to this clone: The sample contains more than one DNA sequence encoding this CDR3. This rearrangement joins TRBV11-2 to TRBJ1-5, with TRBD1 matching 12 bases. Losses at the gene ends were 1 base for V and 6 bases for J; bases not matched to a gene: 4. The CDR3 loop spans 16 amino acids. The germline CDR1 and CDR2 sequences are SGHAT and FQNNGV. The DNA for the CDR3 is TGTGCCAGCAGCTTAGGGGACAGGGGGCTCGGTCAGCCCCAGCATTTT. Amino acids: CASSLGDRGLGQPQHF.

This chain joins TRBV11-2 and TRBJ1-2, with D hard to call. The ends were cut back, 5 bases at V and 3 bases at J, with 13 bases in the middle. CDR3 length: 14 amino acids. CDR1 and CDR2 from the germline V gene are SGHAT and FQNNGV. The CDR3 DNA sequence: TGTGCCAGCAGCCCAGACGGAGTGGACTATGGCTACACCTTC. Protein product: CASSPDGVDYGYTF.

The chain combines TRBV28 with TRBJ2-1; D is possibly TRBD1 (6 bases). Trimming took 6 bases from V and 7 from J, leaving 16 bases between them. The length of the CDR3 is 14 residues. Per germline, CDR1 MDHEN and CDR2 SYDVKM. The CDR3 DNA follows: TGTGCCAGCAGCAGGGGCAACGGGCCGAATGAGCAGTTCTTC. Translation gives CASSRGNGPNEQFF.

CDR3 bases: TGTGCCACCAGTGATTGGGGACAGGGCCAAGCAGATACGCAGTATTTT. It codes for CATSDWGQGQADTQYF. The gene calls are TRBV24-1 and TRBJ2-3; 9 positions agree with TRBD1. J lost 4 bases, V lost 2 bases, and 6 bases had no gene match. Germline lookup yields CDR1 KGHDR and CDR2 SFDVKD. The CDR3 is 16 residues long.

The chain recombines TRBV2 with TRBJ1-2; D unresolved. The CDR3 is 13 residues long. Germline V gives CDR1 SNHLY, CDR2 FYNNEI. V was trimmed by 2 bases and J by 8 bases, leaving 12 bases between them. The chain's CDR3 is CASSEYTAGGYTF. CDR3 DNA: TGTGCCAGCAGTGAATACACAGCAGGAGGCTACACCTTC.

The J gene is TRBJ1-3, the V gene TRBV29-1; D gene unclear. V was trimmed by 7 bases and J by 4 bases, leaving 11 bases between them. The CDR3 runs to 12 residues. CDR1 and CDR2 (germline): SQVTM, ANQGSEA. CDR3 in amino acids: CSAGGSGNTIYF. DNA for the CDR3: TGCAGCGCCGGAGGCTCCGGAAACACCATATATTTT.

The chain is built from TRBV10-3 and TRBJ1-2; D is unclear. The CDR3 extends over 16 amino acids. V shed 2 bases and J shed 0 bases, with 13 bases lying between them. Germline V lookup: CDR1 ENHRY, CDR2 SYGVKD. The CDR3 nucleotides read TGTGCCATCAGTGAGCCACGAGGGCCCTCTAACTATGGCTACACCTTC. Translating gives CAISEPRGPSNYGYTF.

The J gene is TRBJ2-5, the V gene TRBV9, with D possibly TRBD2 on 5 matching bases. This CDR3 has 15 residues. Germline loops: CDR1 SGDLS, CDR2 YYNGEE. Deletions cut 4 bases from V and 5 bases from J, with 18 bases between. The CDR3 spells CASSPSDSTRETQYF. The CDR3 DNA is TGTGCCAGCAGCCCATCGGACTCAACGAGGGAGACCCAGTACTTC.

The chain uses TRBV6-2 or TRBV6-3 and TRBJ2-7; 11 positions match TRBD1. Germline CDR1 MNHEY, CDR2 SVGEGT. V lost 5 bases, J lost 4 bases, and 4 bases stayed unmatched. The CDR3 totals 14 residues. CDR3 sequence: CASSGTGGKYEQYF. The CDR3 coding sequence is TGTGCCAGCAGTGGGACAGGGGGAAAGTACGAGCAGTACTTC.

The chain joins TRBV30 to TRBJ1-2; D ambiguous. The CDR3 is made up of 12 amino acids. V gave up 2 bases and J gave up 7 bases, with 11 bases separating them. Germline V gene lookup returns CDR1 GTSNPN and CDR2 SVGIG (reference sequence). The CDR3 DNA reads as TGTGCCTGGAGTCCGGGTAAGGCTGGCTACACCTTC. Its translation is CAWSPGKAGYTF. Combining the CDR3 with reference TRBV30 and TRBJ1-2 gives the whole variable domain SQTIHQWPATLVQPVGSPLSLECTVEGTSNPNLYWYRQAAGRGLQLLFYSVGIGQISSEVPQNLSASRPQDRQFILSSKKLLLSDSGFYLCAWSPGKAGYTFGSGTRLTVV.

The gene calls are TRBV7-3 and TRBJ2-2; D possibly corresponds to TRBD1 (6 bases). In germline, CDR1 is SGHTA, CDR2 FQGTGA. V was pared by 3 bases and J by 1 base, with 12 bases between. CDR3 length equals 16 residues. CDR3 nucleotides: TGTGCCAGCAGCTTTCAGGGGCCGGGGAACACCGGGGAGCTGTTTTTT. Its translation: CASSFQGPGNTGELFF.

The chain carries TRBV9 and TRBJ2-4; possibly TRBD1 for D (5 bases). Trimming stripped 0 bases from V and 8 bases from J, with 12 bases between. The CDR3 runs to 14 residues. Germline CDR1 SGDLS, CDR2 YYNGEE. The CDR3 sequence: CASSVGHGAYIQYF. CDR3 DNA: TGTGCCAGCAGCGTAGGCCATGGGGCATACATTCAGTACTTC.

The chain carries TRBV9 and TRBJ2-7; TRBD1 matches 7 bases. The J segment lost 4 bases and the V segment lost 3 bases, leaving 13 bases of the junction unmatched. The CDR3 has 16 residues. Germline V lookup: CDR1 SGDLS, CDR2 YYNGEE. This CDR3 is CASSATETPGGYEQYF. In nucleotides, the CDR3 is TGTGCCAGCAGCGCCACCGAGACTCCAGGGGGTTACGAGCAGTACTTC.

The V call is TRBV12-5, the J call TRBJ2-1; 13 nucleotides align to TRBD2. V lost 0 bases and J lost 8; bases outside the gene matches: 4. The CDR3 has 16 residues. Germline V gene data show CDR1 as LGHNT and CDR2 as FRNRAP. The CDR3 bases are TGTGCTAGTGGTTTGGTAACTAGCGGGGGGGCCTATGAGCAGTTCTTC. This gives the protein CASGLVTSGGAYEQFF.

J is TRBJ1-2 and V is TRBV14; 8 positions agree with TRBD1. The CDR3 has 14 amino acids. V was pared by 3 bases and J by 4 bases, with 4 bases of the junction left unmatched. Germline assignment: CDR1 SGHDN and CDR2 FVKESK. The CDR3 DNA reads TGTGCCAGCAGCCAGGGACAGGCCCGCTATGGCTACACCTTC. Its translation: CASSQGQARYGYTF.

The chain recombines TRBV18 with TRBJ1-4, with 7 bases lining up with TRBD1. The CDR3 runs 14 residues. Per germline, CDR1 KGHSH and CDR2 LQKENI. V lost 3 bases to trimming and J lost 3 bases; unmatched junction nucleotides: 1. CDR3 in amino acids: CASSPQGANEKLFF. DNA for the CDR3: TGTGCCAGCTCACCCCAGGGGGCTAATGAAAAACTGTTTTTT. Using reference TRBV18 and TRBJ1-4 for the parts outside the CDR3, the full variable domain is NAGVMQNPRHLVRRRGQEARLRCSPMKGHSHVYWYRQLPEEGLKFMVYLQKENIIDESGMPKERFSAEFPKEGPSILRIQQVVRGDSAAYFCASSPQGANEKLFFGSGTQLSVL.

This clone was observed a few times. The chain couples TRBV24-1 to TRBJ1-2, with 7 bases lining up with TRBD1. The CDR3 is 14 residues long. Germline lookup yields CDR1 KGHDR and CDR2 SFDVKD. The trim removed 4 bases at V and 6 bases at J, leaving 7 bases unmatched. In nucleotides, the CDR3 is TGTGCCACCAGTGAAACACAGGGGCGAGATGGCTACACCTTC. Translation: CATSETQGRDGYTF.

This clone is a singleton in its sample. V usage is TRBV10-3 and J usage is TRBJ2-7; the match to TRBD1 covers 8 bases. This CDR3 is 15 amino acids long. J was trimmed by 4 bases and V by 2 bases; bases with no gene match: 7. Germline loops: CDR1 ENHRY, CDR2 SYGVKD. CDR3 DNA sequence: TGTGCCATCAGTGAGGAGGGCAGGGGGCTGTACGAGCAGTACTTC. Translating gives CAISEEGRGLYEQYF.

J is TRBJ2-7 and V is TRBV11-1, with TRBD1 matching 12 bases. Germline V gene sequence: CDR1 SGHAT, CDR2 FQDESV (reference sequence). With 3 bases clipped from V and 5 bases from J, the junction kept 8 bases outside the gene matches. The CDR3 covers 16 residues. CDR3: CASSFPGTGGVDEQYV. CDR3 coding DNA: TGTGCCAGCAGCTTCCCCGGGACAGGGGGCGTCGACGAGCAGTACGTC.

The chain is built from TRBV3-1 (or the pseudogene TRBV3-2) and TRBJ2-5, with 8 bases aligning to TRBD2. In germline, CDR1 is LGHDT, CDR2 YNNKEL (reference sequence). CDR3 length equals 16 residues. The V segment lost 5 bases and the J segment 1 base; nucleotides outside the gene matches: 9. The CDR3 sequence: CASSTRSGGPQETQYF. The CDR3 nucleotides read TGTGCCAGCAGCACACGATCGGGGGGGCCCCAAGAGACCCAGTACTTC.

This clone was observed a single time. CDR3 coding DNA: TGTGCCAGCAGCCCCCCGGGGGGGTTCTTTGGAAACACCATATATTTT. Translation: CASSPPGGFFGNTIYF. This chain joins TRBV3-1 (or the pseudogene TRBV3-2) and TRBJ1-3, with D maybe TRBD1 (5 bases). The V and J ends lost 4 bases and 3 bases respectively, with 16 bases between them. Germline values: CDR1 LGHDT, CDR2 YNNKEL (reference sequence). The CDR3 contains 16 residues.

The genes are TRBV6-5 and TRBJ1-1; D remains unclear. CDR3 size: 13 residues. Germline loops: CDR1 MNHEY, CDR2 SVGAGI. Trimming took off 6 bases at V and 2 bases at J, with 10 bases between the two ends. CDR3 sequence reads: CASRRIPNTEAFF. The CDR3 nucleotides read TGTGCCAGCAGGAGGATACCTAACACTGAAGCTTTCTTT.

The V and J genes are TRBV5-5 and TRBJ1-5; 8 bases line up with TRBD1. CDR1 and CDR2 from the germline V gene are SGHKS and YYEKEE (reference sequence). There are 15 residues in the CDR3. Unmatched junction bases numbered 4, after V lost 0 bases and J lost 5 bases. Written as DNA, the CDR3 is TGTGCCAGCAGCTTGGGGCAGGGGGCTTATCAGCCCCAGCATTTT. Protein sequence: CASSLGQGAYQPQHF.

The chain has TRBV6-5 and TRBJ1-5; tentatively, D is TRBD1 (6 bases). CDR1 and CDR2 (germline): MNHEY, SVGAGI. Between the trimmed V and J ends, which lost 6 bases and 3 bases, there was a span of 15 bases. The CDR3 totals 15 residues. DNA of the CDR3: TGTGCCAGCAGGGTACAGGGTACAGTCAATCAGCCCCAGCATTTT. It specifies CASRVQGTVNQPQHF.

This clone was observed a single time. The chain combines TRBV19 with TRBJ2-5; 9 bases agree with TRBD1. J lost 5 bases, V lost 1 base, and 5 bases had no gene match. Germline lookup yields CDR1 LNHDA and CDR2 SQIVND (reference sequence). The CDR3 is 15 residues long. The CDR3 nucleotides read TGTGCCAGTAGTATAGGGACAGGGGTTTTGGAGACCCAGTACTTC. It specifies CASSIGTGVLETQYF.